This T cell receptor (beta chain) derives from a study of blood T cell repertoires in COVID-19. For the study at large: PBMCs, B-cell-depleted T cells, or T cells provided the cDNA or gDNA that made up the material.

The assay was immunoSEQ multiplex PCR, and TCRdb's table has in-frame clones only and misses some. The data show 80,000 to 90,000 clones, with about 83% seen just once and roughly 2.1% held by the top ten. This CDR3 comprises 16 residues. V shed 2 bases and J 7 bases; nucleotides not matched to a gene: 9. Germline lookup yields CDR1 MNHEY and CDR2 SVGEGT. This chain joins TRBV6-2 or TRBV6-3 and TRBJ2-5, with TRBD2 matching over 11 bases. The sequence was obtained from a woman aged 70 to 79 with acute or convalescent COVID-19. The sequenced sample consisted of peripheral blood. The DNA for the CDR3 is TGTGCCAGCAGTTACATAGCGGGGGGGCCGGAGGTGACCCAGTACTTC. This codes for CASSYIAGGPEVTQYF.